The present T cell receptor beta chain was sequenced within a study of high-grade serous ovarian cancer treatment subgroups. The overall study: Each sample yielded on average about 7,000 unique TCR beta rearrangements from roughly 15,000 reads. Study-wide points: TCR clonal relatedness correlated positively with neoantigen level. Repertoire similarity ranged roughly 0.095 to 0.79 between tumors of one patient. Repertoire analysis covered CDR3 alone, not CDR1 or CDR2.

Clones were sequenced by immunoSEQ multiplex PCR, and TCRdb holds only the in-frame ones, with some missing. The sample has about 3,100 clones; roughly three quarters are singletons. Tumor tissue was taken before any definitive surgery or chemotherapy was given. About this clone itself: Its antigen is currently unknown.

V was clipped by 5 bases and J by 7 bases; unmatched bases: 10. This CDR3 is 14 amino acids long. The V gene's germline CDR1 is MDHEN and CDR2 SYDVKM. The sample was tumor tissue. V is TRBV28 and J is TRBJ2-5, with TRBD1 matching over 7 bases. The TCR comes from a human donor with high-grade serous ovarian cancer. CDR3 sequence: CASSTDGQAMTQYF. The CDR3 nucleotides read TGTGCCAGCAGTACTGACGGACAGGCTATGACCCAGTACTTC.